Listed here are 32 T cell receptor beta chains from one sample, sequenced in a study of blood T cell repertoires in COVID-19. Method: immunoSEQ multiplex PCR; TCRdb's copy keeps in-frame clones and lacks some. The data hold 110,000 or so clones, with approximately 81% observed a single time. The sequencing input was peripheral blood. These receptors were collected from a man aged 50-59 years with acute or convalescent COVID-19.

This clone was observed a single time. The chain joins TRBV5-6 to TRBJ2-6, with a weak D call TRBD1 (6 bases). Germline V gives CDR1 SGHDT, CDR2 YYEEEE. The V end lost 0 bases, the J end lost 8 bases, and 6 bases lay between the germline ends. The CDR3 contains 13 residues. CDR3 amino acids: CASSLGGPNVLTF. CDR3 DNA: TGTGCCAGCAGCTTGGGGGGGCCCAACGTCCTGACTTTC.

V usage is TRBV5-1 and J usage is TRBJ2-2; weak D call: TRBD1 (5 bases). Germline lookup yields CDR1 SGHRS and CDR2 YFSETQ. V dropped 0 bases and J dropped 5 bases, with 11 bases sitting between them. The CDR3 spans 15 residues. The CDR3 region is CASSLEQGRTGELFF. CDR3 DNA sequence: TGCGCCAGCAGCTTGGAGCAGGGTCGGACCGGGGAGCTGTTTTTT.

V usage is TRBV19 and J usage is TRBJ2-5, with a tentative D call TRBD1 (5 bases). Deletions cut 2 bases from V and 4 bases from J, with 8 bases between. This CDR3 contains 13 residues. Germline CDR1 and CDR2: LNHDA and SQIVND (reference sequence). The CDR3 sequence is CASSIRGRETQYF. In DNA, the CDR3 is TGTGCCAGTAGTATAAGGGGAAGAGAGACCCAGTACTTC.

The chain is built from TRBV4-1 and TRBJ1-6, with no clear D. The CDR3 extends over 17 amino acids. Germline CDR1 reads MGHRA; CDR2 reads YSYEKL. The ends were cut back, 0 bases at V and 1 base at J, with 10 bases in the middle. CDR3 protein: CASSQDPVLSYNSPLHF. The CDR3 nucleotides read TGCGCCAGCAGCCAAGATCCGGTTCTTTCCTATAATTCACCCCTCCACTTT.

The gene calls are TRBV12-3 or TRBV12-4 and TRBJ1-1, with TRBD1 matching 8 bases. J lost 11 bases, V lost 1 base, and 6 bases had no gene match. The length of the CDR3 is 13 residues. The CDR3 is CASSLGQGLEAFF. Here the CDR3 DNA reads TGTGCCAGCAGTTTAGGACAGGGGTTGGAGGCTTTCTTT.

The rearrangement joins TRBV28 to TRBJ1-4, with 8 bases lining up with TRBD1. The length of the CDR3 is 15 residues. V shed 5 bases and J 7 bases; nucleotides not matched to a gene: 9. The germline V gene has CDR1 MDHEN and CDR2 SYDVKM. Here the CDR3 DNA reads TGTGCCAGCAGTGTCGACAGGGGTTTATCTGAAAAACTGTTTTTT. Translated: CASSVDRGLSEKLFF.

This sequence joins TRBV7-8 and TRBJ1-1, with D perhaps TRBD1 (5 bases). Per the germline V gene, CDR1 is SGHVS and CDR2 is FQNEAQ. With 1 base removed from V and 4 bases from J, the gap between germline ends came to 13 bases. This CDR3 has 15 residues. CDR3 residues: CASSLGKGTGTEAFF. The CDR3 DNA sequence: TGTGCCAGCAGCTTAGGTAAGGGGACTGGCACTGAAGCTTTCTTT.

Only a few counts were recorded for this clone. The V and J genes are TRBV5-6 and TRBJ1-6, with TRBD1 identical over 9 bases. The CDR3 has 15 residues. Germline values: CDR1 SGHDT, CDR2 YYEEEE. Trimming at V came to 1 base and at J to 8 bases, leaving 4 bases not matched to a gene. In DNA, the CDR3 is TGTGCCAGCAGCTTGTGGGACAGGGAGGATTCACCCCTCCACTTT. Residues: CASSLWDREDSPLHF.

This chain connects TRBV28 to TRBJ1-2; possibly TRBD1 for D (6 bases). Germline V gene data show CDR1 as MDHEN and CDR2 as SYDVKM. Trimming took off 6 bases at V and 0 bases at J, with 17 bases between the two ends. The CDR3 has 16 amino acids. The CDR3: CASRNPQGIANYGYTF. CDR3 in DNA: TGTGCCAGCAGAAATCCACAGGGCATAGCTAACTATGGCTACACCTTC.

This sequence joins TRBV5-1 and TRBJ1-2; D is perhaps TRBD1 (5 bases). Germline V gene data show CDR1 as SGHRS and CDR2 as YFSETQ. The ends were cut back, 4 bases at V and 7 bases at J, with 20 bases in the middle. The CDR3 length is 15 residues. The CDR3 region is CASSTIGVGVPGYTF. The DNA for the CDR3 is TGCGCCAGCAGCACGATAGGGGTTGGGGTGCCTGGCTACACCTTC.

To note about this clone: The same CDR3 can be traced to other DNA sequences in this sample. The chain joins TRBV9 to TRBJ1-5, with TRBD1 as a possible D gene (5 bases). V was shortened by 0 bases and J by 6 bases, with 10 bases between the two germline ends. The CDR3 runs to 14 residues. Germline CDR1 and CDR2: SGDLS and YYNGEE. The CDR3 loop reads CASSVDGAGQPQHF. The CDR3, as DNA: TGTGCCAGCAGCGTAGATGGGGCCGGTCAGCCCCAGCATTTT.

The chain combines TRBV7-9 with TRBJ1-6; tentative D call: TRBD1 (6 bases). This CDR3 contains 16 residues. Trimming pared 6 bases from V and 7 bases from J, leaving 19 bases between. Per germline, CDR1 SEHNR and CDR2 FQNEAQ (reference sequence). The CDR3 here is CASRGGSGGDNSPLHF. The CDR3 DNA is TGTGCCAGCAGGGGAGGATCGGGGGGCGACAATTCACCCCTCCACTTT.

The rearrangement joins TRBV10-2 to TRBJ1-5; the D gene is possibly TRBD1 (6 bases). V was clipped by 7 bases and J by 4 bases, with 20 bases between them. In germline, CDR1 is WSHSY, CDR2 SAAADI. This CDR3 region has 16 residues. In nucleotides, the CDR3 is TGCGCCAGCAATGGTAACGCTACAGGGAGTAATCAGCCCCAGCATTTT. It codes for CASNGNATGSNQPQHF.

The rearrangement uses TRBV30 and TRBJ1-1; possible D gene TRBD1, 5 bases. CDR3 length equals 12 residues. Germline CDR1 reads GTSNPN; CDR2 reads SVGIG (reference sequence). Between the trimmed V and J ends, which lost 4 bases and 9 bases, there was a span of 15 bases. The CDR3 loop reads CAWTRGSTKAFF. The CDR3 DNA sequence: TGTGCCTGGACCCGGGGGTCCACAAAAGCTTTCTTT.

CDR3 amino acids: CAWSQGTRNGYTF. CDR3 bases: TGTGCCTGGAGCCAAGGGACAAGAAATGGCTACACCTTC. The chain combines TRBV30 with TRBJ1-2; D is perhaps TRBD1 (6 bases). The CDR3 runs 13 residues. Looked up from germline, CDR1 is GTSNPN and CDR2 is SVGIG (reference sequence). Trimming took 3 bases from V and 6 from J, leaving 14 bases between them.

This chain uses TRBV30 with TRBJ1-1; 9 positions match TRBD1. With V trimmed by 5 bases and J by 5 bases, 12 bases remained unmatched. The CDR3 sequence is 15 residues long. The germline V gene has CDR1 GTSNPN and CDR2 SVGIG (reference sequence). CDR3 nucleotide sequence: TGTGCCTGGGGGAGGGGCGGACAGGGGTGGACTGAAGCTTTCTTT. This gives the protein CAWGRGGQGWTEAFF.

The rearrangement uses TRBV6-6 and TRBJ2-7, with D perhaps TRBD2 (5 bases). The germline V gene has CDR1 MNHNY and CDR2 SVGAGI (reference sequence). This CDR3 is built from 13 residues. Trimming removed 6 bases from V and 5 bases from J, with 14 bases in between. The CDR3 DNA follows: TGTGCCAGCAGAACAGCGGAGGTCCACGAGCAGTACGTC. Translating it yields CASRTAEVHEQYV.

This rearrangement joins TRBV6-5 to TRBJ2-7; 7 bases match TRBD1. Germline V gene data show CDR1 as MNHEY and CDR2 as SVGAGI. The V and J ends lost 10 bases and 1 base, in that order; junction bases with no gene match: 7. The CDR3 totals 13 residues. The CDR3: CATRDRLSYEQYV. CDR3 DNA: TGTGCCACCCGGGACAGACTGTCCTACGAGCAGTACGTC.

There are a few counts of this clone. The chain joins TRBV28 to TRBJ1-1; the match to TRBD1 covers 9 bases. CDR1 and CDR2 from the germline V gene are MDHEN and SYDVKM. The CDR3 consists of 16 residues. J was trimmed by 0 bases and V by 6 bases; bases with no gene match: 8. CDR3 in DNA: TGTGCCAGCAGGACCGGGACAGGGAGCATGAACACTGAAGCTTTCTTT. Translation: CASRTGTGSMNTEAFF. Looking up the rest from reference TRBV28 and TRBJ1-1 gives the full variable domain: DVKVTQSSRYLVKRTGEKVFLECVQDMDHENMFWYRQDPGLGLRLIYFSYDVKMKEKGDIPEGYSVSREKKERFSLILESASTNQTSMYLCASRTGTGSMNTEAFFGQGTRLTVV.

This chain connects TRBV29-1 to TRBJ1-2; 9 bases line up with TRBD1. Germline CDR1 is SQVTM and CDR2 is ANQGSEA. With 7 bases clipped from V and 7 bases from J, the junction kept 13 bases outside the gene matches. CDR3 length: 14 residues. CDR3 bases: TGCAGCGCCGGTTCCGGGACAGGGAGGAGTGGCTACACCTTC. This gives the protein CSAGSGTGRSGYTF. Looking up the rest from reference TRBV29-1 and TRBJ1-2 gives the full variable domain: SAVISQKPSRDICQRGTSLTIQCQVDSQVTMMFWYRQQPGQSLTLIATANQGSEATYESGFVIDKFPISRPNLTFSTLTVSNMSPEDSSIYLCSAGSGTGRSGYTFGSGTRLTVV.

The chain employs TRBV6-2 or TRBV6-3 and TRBJ1-5; D gene unclear. V was pared by 0 bases and J by 2 bases, with 5 bases between. This CDR3 has 14 residues. Germline lookup yields CDR1 MNHEY and CDR2 SVGEGT. CDR3 loop: CASSYSRGNQPQHF. The CDR3 region has the DNA TGTGCCAGCAGTTACTCCCGGGGCAATCAGCCCCAGCATTTT.

The chain joins TRBV19 to TRBJ1-3; perhaps TRBD1 as D (6 bases). The germline V gene has CDR1 LNHDA and CDR2 SQIVND (reference sequence). The CDR3 extends over 19 amino acids. The V gene lost 3 bases and the J gene lost 4 bases, with 25 bases spanning the gap. The CDR3 DNA is TGTGCCAGTAGTATTGCCAGGGGCGAACCGGCTGTACTCGGAAACACCATATATTTT. Its protein product is CASSIARGEPAVLGNTIYF.

The chain carries TRBV30 and TRBJ2-4, with D maybe TRBD1 (6 bases). The CDR3 spans 12 residues. Germline loops: CDR1 GTSNPN, CDR2 SVGIG (reference sequence). Trimming stripped 4 bases from V and 7 bases from J, with 11 bases between. The CDR3 coding sequence is TGTGCCTGGACTCGGGACATCAACATTCAGTACTTC. Amino acids: CAWTRDINIQYF. The full variable domain, completed using reference TRBV30 and TRBJ2-4, is SQTIHQWPATLVQPVGSPLSLECTVEGTSNPNLYWYRQAAGRGLQLLFYSVGIGQISSEVPQNLSASRPQDRQFILSSKKLLLSDSGFYLCAWTRDINIQYFGAGTRLSVL.

V usage is TRBV15 and J usage is TRBJ1-4; D possibly corresponds to TRBD1 (5 bases). V lost 11 bases and J lost 8, with 15 bases in between. This CDR3 comprises 12 residues. Germline values: CDR1 LNHNV, CDR2 YYDKDF (reference sequence). This chain's CDR3 is CALFGGKEKLFF. CDR3 sequence (DNA): TGTGCCCTCTTCGGGGGGAAGGAAAAACTGTTTTTT. Full variable domain (remainder filled in from reference TRBV15 and TRBJ1-4): DAMVIQNPRYQVTQFGKPVTLSCSQTLNHNVMYWYQQKSSQAPKLLFHYYDKDFNNEADTPDNFQSRRPNTSFCFLDIRSPGLGDTAMYLCALFGGKEKLFFGSGTQLSVL.

The J gene is TRBJ2-7, the V gene TRBV6-6; D is possibly TRBD1 (8 bases). The CDR3 length is 15 residues. V was trimmed by 5 bases and J by 0 bases, leaving 14 bases between them. Looked up from germline, CDR1 is MNHNY and CDR2 is SVGAGI (reference sequence). The DNA for the CDR3 is TGTGCCAGCAGTGGTACAGGGGGGGACTCCTACGAGCAGTACTTC. Translating it yields CASSGTGGDSYEQYF.

This clone was found a few times. The chain joins TRBV9 to TRBJ2-3; no clear D gene. The V and J ends lost 3 bases and 6 bases respectively, with 11 bases between them. Germline V gene data show CDR1 as SGDLS and CDR2 as YYNGEE. This CDR3 comprises 13 residues. CDR3 sequence (DNA): TGTGCCAGCAGCGGATCCTCCCGGGATACGCAGTATTTT. It specifies CASSGSSRDTQYF.

The V call is TRBV6-5, the J call TRBJ1-5; 9 bases are shared with TRBD1. The CDR3 sequence is 14 residues long. Trimming took 5 bases from V and 4 from J; bases not matched to a gene: 3. Germline loops: CDR1 MNHEY, CDR2 SVGAGI. CDR3 loop: CASSRGTGNQPQHF. CDR3 bases: TGTGCCAGCAGTCGCGGGACAGGGAATCAGCCCCAGCATTTT.

V usage is TRBV6-5 and J usage is TRBJ2-7; D gene ambiguous. This CDR3 spans 13 amino acids. The V end was cut by 8 bases, the J end by 2 bases, with 13 bases between. Germline CDR1 is MNHEY and CDR2 is SVGAGI. The CDR3 region has the DNA TGTGCCAGCTGGTTAGCTCAAACCTACGAGCAGTACGTC. Encoded protein: CASWLAQTYEQYV.

This chain uses TRBV30 with TRBJ1-2, with D possibly being TRBD1 (5 bases). Per germline, CDR1 GTSNPN and CDR2 SVGIG (reference sequence). V lost 0 bases, J lost 5 bases, and 10 bases lay in between. This CDR3 region has 13 residues. CDR3 DNA sequence: TGTGCCTGGAGTGTACTGGGGCATTATGGCTACACCTTC. Its protein product is CAWSVLGHYGYTF.

This clone has more than one count but fewer than ten. The chain combines TRBV6-1 with TRBJ1-1; 7 bases line up with TRBD1. The CDR3 length is 17 residues. The V gene end was trimmed by 1 base and the J gene end by 7 bases; junction bases not matched to a gene: 15. In germline, CDR1 is MNHNS, CDR2 SASEGT. The CDR3 bases are TGTGCCAGCAGTGAAGGTCCAGGGGGATTGGTCTACGGTGAAGCTTTCTTT. Protein sequence: CASSEGPGGLVYGEAFF.

This clone was observed a single time. The chain couples TRBV5-1 to TRBJ2-2, with D tentatively TRBD2 (6 bases). Trimming took 0 bases from V and 8 from J, leaving 11 bases between them. The CDR3 consists of 14 residues. CDR1 is SGHRS and CDR2 is YFSETQ in the germline V gene. CDR3 DNA: TGCGCCAGCAGCTTGGGGAGGGCTTCTGGGGAGCTGTTTTTT. Encoded protein: CASSLGRASGELFF. The complete variable domain, with remaining parts taken from reference TRBV5-1 and TRBJ2-2, reads KAGVTQTPRYLIKTRGQQVTLSCSPISGHRSVSWYQQTPGQGLQFLFEYFSETQRNKGNFPGRFSGRQFSNSRSEMNVSTLELGDSALYLCASSLGRASGELFFGEGSRLTVL.

The chain uses TRBV4-1 and TRBJ1-2; the D is unclear. The ends were cut back, 6 bases at V and 8 bases at J, with 19 bases in the middle. The CDR3 is made up of 14 amino acids. Germline values: CDR1 MGHRA, CDR2 YSYEKL. The CDR3 DNA reads as TGCGCCAGCAGAGAGATGGGGAAACTAGGCGGCTACACCTTC. Protein sequence: CASREMGKLGGYTF.